This T cell receptor (beta chain) was observed in a study of blood T cell repertoires in COVID-19. Study-wide background: Donors in the United States, Italy and Spain gave samples during acute or convalescent COVID-19. From T cells, B-cell-depleted T cells, or PBMCs came the material, which was cDNA or gDNA.

Assay: immunoSEQ multiplex PCR; the TCRdb copy retains only in-frame clones and omits some. This sample has more than 60,000 clones, with roughly 80% found just once. The source material was peripheral blood. The clonotype originates from a woman of 80 years or more with acute or convalescent COVID-19.

Here the CDR3 DNA reads TGTGCCATCAGTGGGCTAGCCCAAGGGCGGGAGACCCAGTACTTC. Protein: CAISGLAQGRETQYF. V and J are TRBV10-3 and TRBJ2-5, with a possible D match to TRBD2 (5 bases). CDR3 length equals 15 residues. From germline, CDR1 is ENHRY and CDR2 SYGVKD. The germline V and J ends were trimmed by 4 bases and 5 bases, with 17 bases remaining between them.